This TCR beta chain was documented in a study of technical replicates of blood from a few donors. V gave up 8 bases and J gave up 4 bases, with 15 bases separating them. This CDR3 contains 13 residues. The germline V gene has CDR1 MNHEY and CDR2 SMNVEV (reference sequence). This table comes from immunoSEQ multiplex PCR, and its TCRdb copy is limited to in-frame clones, with some not included. The sample comprises approximately 75,000 clones, approximately 96% of which are singletons, and under 0.2% rests with the top ten. Input material: T cells isolated from PBMCs. This receptor was obtained from a human donor in good health. The V and J genes are TRBV27 and TRBJ2-7, with D possibly matching TRBD1 (5 bases). The CDR3 spells CASAAGLVYEQYF. CDR3 nucleotides: TGTGCCAGCGCGGCAGGGTTGGTTTACGAGCAGTACTTC.